This passage covers 4 T cell receptor beta chains from one sample sequenced in a study of blood T cell repertoires in COVID-19. The repertoire was sequenced with immunoSEQ multiplex PCR; TCRdb's copy has only in-frame clones and lacks some. This table has around 69,000 clones, roughly 84% appearing once. The sequencing input was peripheral blood. Receptors were obtained from a man aged 50-60 years with active COVID-19.

The V gene is TRBV5-4, the J gene TRBJ2-7, with TRBD1 matching 7 bases. CDR3 size: 14 residues. The germline V gene encodes CDR1 SGHNT and CDR2 YYREEE (reference sequence). The V and J ends lost 5 bases and 0 bases, in that order; junction bases with no gene match: 5. The CDR3 region is CASRPDRASYEQYF. The CDR3 DNA reads TGTGCCAGCAGACCCGACAGGGCCTCCTACGAGCAGTACTTC. Based on the CDR3 plus reference TRBV5-4 and TRBJ2-7, the full variable domain is ETGVTQSPTHLIKTRGQQVTLRCSSQSGHNTVSWYQQALGQGPQFIFQYYREEENGRGNFPPRFSGLQFPNYSSELNVNALELDDSALYLCASRPDRASYEQYFGPGTRLTVT.

This clone was seen just once. This chain joins TRBV5-1 and TRBJ2-3; 9 bases are a match to TRBD2. The germline gives CDR1 SGHRS, CDR2 YFSETQ. The CDR3 has 15 residues. Germline trimming cut 2 bases from V and 2 bases from J; bases unmatched to any gene: 3. The CDR3 nucleotides read TGCGCCAGCAGCTTCGGGACTAGCCTCACAGATACGCAGTATTTT. As protein: CASSFGTSLTDTQYF.

This clone showed up just once. The chain carries TRBV29-1 and TRBJ2-1; either TRBD1 or TRBD2 may supply D (5 bases each). Germline values: CDR1 SQVTM, CDR2 ANQGSEA. The V end lost 7 bases, the J end lost 4 bases, and 14 bases lay between the germline ends. The CDR3 loop spans 13 amino acids. The CDR3 sequence is CSAGLGLYNEQFF. In DNA form, the CDR3 reads TGCAGCGCGGGATTGGGGCTATACAATGAGCAGTTCTTC.

The rearrangement links TRBV30 to TRBJ2-6, with 8 bases fitting TRBD2. The CDR3 is made up of 14 amino acids. The trim removed 7 bases at V and 0 bases at J, leaving 2 bases unmatched. The V gene's germline CDR1 is GTSNPN and CDR2 SVGIG (reference sequence). CDR3 bases: TGTGCCTATGGACTAGCCTCTGGGGCCAACGTCCTGACTTTC. Translation gives CAYGLASGANVLTF.